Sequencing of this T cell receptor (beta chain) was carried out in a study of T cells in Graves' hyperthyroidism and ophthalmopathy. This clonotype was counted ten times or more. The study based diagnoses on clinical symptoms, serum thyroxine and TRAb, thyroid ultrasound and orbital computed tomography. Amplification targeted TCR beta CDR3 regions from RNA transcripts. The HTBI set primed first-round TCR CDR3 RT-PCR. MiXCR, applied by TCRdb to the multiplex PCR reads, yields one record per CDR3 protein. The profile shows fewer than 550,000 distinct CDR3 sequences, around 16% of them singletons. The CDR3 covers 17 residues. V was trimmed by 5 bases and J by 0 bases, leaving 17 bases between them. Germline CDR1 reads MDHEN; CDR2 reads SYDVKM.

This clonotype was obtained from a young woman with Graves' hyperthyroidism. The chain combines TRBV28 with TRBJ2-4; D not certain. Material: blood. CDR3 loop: CASSPGRVLIAKNIQYF. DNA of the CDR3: TGTGCCAGCAGTCCCGGTCGGGTTCTTATAGCCAAAAACATTCAGTACTTC.